Following are 6 T cell receptor beta chains from one sample sequenced in a study of cytomegalovirus exposure and HLA in healthy donors. Primers: 60 Vbeta forward and 13 Jbeta reverse. The assay was immunoSEQ multiplex PCR, and TCRdb's table has in-frame clones only and misses some. This repertoire comprises fewer than 110,000 clones; its ten largest clones make up about 3%. Specimen: PBMCs. The receptors shown here come from a man aged 35 to 55 in good health and CMV-seronegative.

The chain links TRBV5-1 to TRBJ2-7, with 9 positions matching TRBD1. V was pared by 0 bases and J by 5 bases, with 6 bases of the junction left unmatched. Germline CDR1 and CDR2: SGHRS and YFSETQ. This CDR3 comprises 15 residues. This CDR3 reads CASSLEGTGSHEQYF. Written as DNA, the CDR3 is TGCGCCAGCAGCTTGGAAGGGACAGGGTCCCACGAGCAGTACTTC. Supplemented by reference TRBV5-1 and TRBJ2-7, the full variable domain reads KAGVTQTPRYLIKTRGQQVTLSCSPISGHRSVSWYQQTPGQGLQFLFEYFSETQRNKGNFPGRFSGRQFSNSRSEMNVSTLELGDSALYLCASSLEGTGSHEQYFGPGTRLTVT.

In DNA, the CDR3 is TGTGCCAGCGGACTAGCGGGGGGACAAGAGACCCAGTACTTC. This gives the protein CASGLAGGQETQYF. This chain uses TRBV25-1 with TRBJ2-5; TRBD2 aligns across 14 bases. Germline-derived CDR1 and CDR2 are MGHDK and SYGVNS. CDR3 length equals 14 residues. The V and J ends lost 8 bases and 2 bases, in that order; junction bases with no gene match: 1.

J is TRBJ1-6 and V is TRBV11-2, with D unresolved. Trimming removed 1 base from V and 7 bases from J, with 8 bases in between. Germline V lookup: CDR1 SGHAT, CDR2 FQNNGV. CDR3 size: 14 residues. CDR3 amino acids: CASSLVGSNSPLHF. The CDR3 DNA is TGTGCCAGCAGCTTAGTGGGTAGCAATTCACCCCTCCACTTT. The entire variable domain, with the rest obtained from reference TRBV11-2 and TRBJ1-6, is as follows: EAGVAQSPRYKIIEKRQSVAFWCNPISGHATLYWYQQILGQGPKLLIQFQNNGVVDDSQLPKDRFSAERLKGVDSTLKIQPAKLEDSAVYLCASSLVGSNSPLHFGNGTRLTVT.

The V gene is TRBV25-1, the J gene TRBJ2-7, with D maybe TRBD2 (6 bases). This CDR3 region has 14 residues. Per germline, CDR1 MGHDK and CDR2 SYGVNS. V lost 6 bases and J lost 6, with 18 bases in between. CDR3 sequence: CASSGRTGRSEQYF. The CDR3 DNA follows: TGTGCCAGCAGCGGCCGGACGGGGAGGTCCGAGCAGTACTTC.

The V gene is TRBV7-6, the J gene TRBJ1-2; maybe TRBD1 (5 bases). This CDR3 has 14 amino acids. The germline V gene has CDR1 SGHVS and CDR2 FNYEAQ. Between the trimmed V and J ends, which lost 5 bases and 4 bases, there was a span of 14 bases. The CDR3 is CASSRPTDSYGYTF. In nucleotides, the CDR3 is TGTGCCAGCAGCCGACCGACAGACTCCTATGGCTACACCTTC. Looking up the rest from reference TRBV7-6 and TRBJ1-2 gives the full variable domain: GAGVSQSPRYKVTKRGQDVALRCDPISGHVSLYWYRQALGQGPEFLTYFNYEAQQDKSGLPNDRFSAERPEGSISTLTIQRTEQRDSAMYRCASSRPTDSYGYTFGSGTRLTVV.

Here the CDR3 reads CASSPSGRTEAFF. The CDR3 nucleotides read TGTGCCAGCTCACCTAGCGGTCGGACTGAAGCTTTCTTT. The chain combines TRBV18 with TRBJ1-1; D uncertain. From germline, CDR1 is KGHSH and CDR2 LQKENI. Deletions cut 3 bases from V and 5 bases from J, with 10 bases between. The CDR3 loop spans 13 amino acids.